This T cell receptor beta chain was obtained from a study of blood T cell repertoires in COVID-19. Study-level background: The samples span acute and convalescent COVID-19 from the United States, Italy and Spain. The cDNA or gDNA used as material had been derived from T cells, B-cell-depleted T cells, or PBMCs.

The CDR3 consists of 14 residues. The germline CDR1 and CDR2 sequences are SGHAT and FQNNGV. V was shortened by 6 bases and J by 4 bases, with 12 bases between the two germline ends. Authors' data handling: Using reference gene primer amplification, nucleated cell counts were estimated. Sequencing was performed with immunoSEQ multiplex PCR; in TCRdb, only in-frame clones are kept and a portion is missing. V and J calls plus clone size are reproduced from that table; the DNA served to infer D and trimming. The data show under 35,000 clones, about 90% seen once. This TCR came from a man in his fifties or sixties with active COVID-19. V is TRBV11-2 and J is TRBJ2-2, with D possibly matching TRBD1 (6 bases). Sequencing used peripheral blood. CDR3 nucleotides: TGTGCCAGCAGTTCAGTAGGGGGCACCGGGGAGCTGTTTTTT. This sequence encodes CASSSVGGTGELFF.